The entry below gives a single TCR beta chain sequence along with its context. The data were taken from a study of blood T cell repertoires in COVID-19. Background on the study: Nucleic acid was either cDNA or gDNA, and it came from T cells, B-cell-depleted T cells, or PBMCs.

Study processing details: Reference gene primer amplification yielded estimated nucleated cell counts. Sequenced by immunoSEQ multiplex PCR; TCRdb stores in-frame clones only, minus some. V, J and clone size reflect that table, while D and trimming were determined from the DNA. Here the sample spans 250,000 to 350,000 clones, 70% to 90% being singletons. Germline CDR1 and CDR2: MGHRA and YSYEKL. V was clipped by 1 base and J by 9 bases; unmatched bases: 11. The CDR3 has 15 amino acids. The receptor comes from a woman aged 30 to 39 who had recovered from COVID-19. The sequencing sample was made of PBMCs or T cells enriched from blood (not recorded which). V gene TRBV4-1 combines with J gene TRBJ1-2, with TRBD1 identical over 7 bases. This chain's CDR3 is CASSQGDSQSLSYTF. DNA of the CDR3: TGCGCCAGCAGCCAAGGGGACAGCCAGAGTTTAAGCTACACCTTC.